The 8 T cell receptor beta chains in this list originate from one sample, sequenced in a study of T cell responses to AZD1222 COVID-19 vaccine (dated by TCRdb to 2020 to 2023). The method was the immunoSEQ multiplex PCR assay. Entries here come from immuneACCESS through TCRdb and include only in-frame sequences with V and J called. Some clones fail to appear in such tables; in the studies checked, an unresolved V gene covers under half of the shortfall, and the cause of the remainder is unknown. For this sample there are about 150,000 clones; 91% appear just once. The top ten constitute roughly 3.8% of the sample. The sample's time point label, decoded: about 28 days (+/-7) after the second vaccine dose. The specimen comprised peripheral blood, sampled 28 days after the second AZD1222 dose. The source is an adult who received the AZD1222 COVID-19 vaccine.

The chain links TRBV7-9 to TRBJ1-2; 9 bases line up with TRBD1. CDR3 length equals 16 residues. Germline values: CDR1 SEHNR, CDR2 FQNEAQ (reference sequence). The ends lost 7 bases at V and 5 bases at J; junction bases unmatched: 14. The CDR3 DNA is TGTGCCAGCACCCACCAGACGGGACAGGGTCGGTATGGCTACACCTTC. Translating gives CASTHQTGQGRYGYTF.

The chain employs TRBV2 and TRBJ2-3; D not resolved. Germline CDR1 reads SNHLY; CDR2 reads FYNNEI. The V and J ends lost 1 base and 0 bases respectively, with 17 bases between them. This CDR3 has 18 residues. For the CDR3, the DNA is TGTGCCAGCAGTGAAGAGGGCCTGGGTTTCTCTAGCACAGATACGCAGTATTTT. Translated, it gives CASSEEGLGFSSTDTQYF.

The chain links TRBV19 to TRBJ2-7; the D gene is possibly TRBD2 (6 bases). CDR1 and CDR2 (germline): LNHDA, SQIVND (reference sequence). Deletions cut 5 bases from V and 3 bases from J, with 17 bases between. This CDR3 comprises 15 residues. CDR3 region: CASSVSAGIVYEQYF. In DNA form, the CDR3 reads TGTGCCAGTAGTGTAAGCGCGGGAATCGTCTACGAGCAGTACTTC.

The chain couples TRBV30 to TRBJ2-2; 11 bases are shared with TRBD2. This CDR3 spans 17 amino acids. The germline V gene has CDR1 GTSNPN and CDR2 SVGIG (reference sequence). V gave up 8 bases and J gave up 0 bases; unmatched junction bases: 11. In nucleotides, the CDR3 is TGTGCCGGCACAGGGCTAGCGGGGGGTTCGAACACCGGGGAGCTGTTTTTT. Protein: CAGTGLAGGSNTGELFF.

The chain has TRBV5-4 and TRBJ1-6; D unresolved. CDR3 length: 14 amino acids. Germline loops: CDR1 SGHNT, CDR2 YYREEE (reference sequence). V was cut by 2 bases and J by 9 bases, with 12 bases left in between. This CDR3 is CASSFFTQSSPLHF. CDR3 nucleotides: TGTGCCAGCAGCTTTTTTACTCAGTCTTCACCCCTCCACTTT.

The rearrangement uses TRBV9 and TRBJ1-5, with 11 bases identical to TRBD1. Trimming removed 0 bases from V and 6 bases from J; junction bases left unmatched: 2. CDR3 size: 15 residues. Germline loops: CDR1 SGDLS, CDR2 YYNGEE. The chain's CDR3 is CASSVGGQGGQPQHF. For the CDR3, the DNA is TGTGCCAGCAGCGTAGGGGGACAGGGGGGTCAGCCCCAGCATTTT. Supplemented by reference TRBV9 and TRBJ1-5, the full variable domain reads DSGVTQTPKHLITATGQRVTLRCSPRSGDLSVYWYQQSLDQGLQFLIQYYNGEERAKGNILERFSAQQFPDLHSELNLSSLELGDSALYFCASSVGGQGGQPQHFGDGTRLSIL.

The chain recombines TRBV6-4 with TRBJ1-1, with 9 positions matching TRBD1. Germline loops: CDR1 MRHNA, CDR2 SNTAGT. There are 14 residues in the CDR3. Trimming took 5 bases from V and 11 from J; bases not matched to a gene: 12. In DNA, the CDR3 is TGTGCCAGCAGTCAAAGAGGACAGGGGAATGGTGCTTTCTTT. Translated, it gives CASSQRGQGNGAFF.

The chain joins TRBV2 to TRBJ2-7; 8 positions match TRBD1. The CDR3 has 15 amino acids. The J segment lost 4 bases and the V segment lost 4 bases, leaving 9 bases of the junction unmatched. Germline values: CDR1 SNHLY, CDR2 FYNNEI. CDR3 residues: CASSGAQRTGYEQYF. In DNA form, the CDR3 reads TGTGCCAGCAGTGGGGCTCAGAGGACAGGGTACGAGCAGTACTTC.